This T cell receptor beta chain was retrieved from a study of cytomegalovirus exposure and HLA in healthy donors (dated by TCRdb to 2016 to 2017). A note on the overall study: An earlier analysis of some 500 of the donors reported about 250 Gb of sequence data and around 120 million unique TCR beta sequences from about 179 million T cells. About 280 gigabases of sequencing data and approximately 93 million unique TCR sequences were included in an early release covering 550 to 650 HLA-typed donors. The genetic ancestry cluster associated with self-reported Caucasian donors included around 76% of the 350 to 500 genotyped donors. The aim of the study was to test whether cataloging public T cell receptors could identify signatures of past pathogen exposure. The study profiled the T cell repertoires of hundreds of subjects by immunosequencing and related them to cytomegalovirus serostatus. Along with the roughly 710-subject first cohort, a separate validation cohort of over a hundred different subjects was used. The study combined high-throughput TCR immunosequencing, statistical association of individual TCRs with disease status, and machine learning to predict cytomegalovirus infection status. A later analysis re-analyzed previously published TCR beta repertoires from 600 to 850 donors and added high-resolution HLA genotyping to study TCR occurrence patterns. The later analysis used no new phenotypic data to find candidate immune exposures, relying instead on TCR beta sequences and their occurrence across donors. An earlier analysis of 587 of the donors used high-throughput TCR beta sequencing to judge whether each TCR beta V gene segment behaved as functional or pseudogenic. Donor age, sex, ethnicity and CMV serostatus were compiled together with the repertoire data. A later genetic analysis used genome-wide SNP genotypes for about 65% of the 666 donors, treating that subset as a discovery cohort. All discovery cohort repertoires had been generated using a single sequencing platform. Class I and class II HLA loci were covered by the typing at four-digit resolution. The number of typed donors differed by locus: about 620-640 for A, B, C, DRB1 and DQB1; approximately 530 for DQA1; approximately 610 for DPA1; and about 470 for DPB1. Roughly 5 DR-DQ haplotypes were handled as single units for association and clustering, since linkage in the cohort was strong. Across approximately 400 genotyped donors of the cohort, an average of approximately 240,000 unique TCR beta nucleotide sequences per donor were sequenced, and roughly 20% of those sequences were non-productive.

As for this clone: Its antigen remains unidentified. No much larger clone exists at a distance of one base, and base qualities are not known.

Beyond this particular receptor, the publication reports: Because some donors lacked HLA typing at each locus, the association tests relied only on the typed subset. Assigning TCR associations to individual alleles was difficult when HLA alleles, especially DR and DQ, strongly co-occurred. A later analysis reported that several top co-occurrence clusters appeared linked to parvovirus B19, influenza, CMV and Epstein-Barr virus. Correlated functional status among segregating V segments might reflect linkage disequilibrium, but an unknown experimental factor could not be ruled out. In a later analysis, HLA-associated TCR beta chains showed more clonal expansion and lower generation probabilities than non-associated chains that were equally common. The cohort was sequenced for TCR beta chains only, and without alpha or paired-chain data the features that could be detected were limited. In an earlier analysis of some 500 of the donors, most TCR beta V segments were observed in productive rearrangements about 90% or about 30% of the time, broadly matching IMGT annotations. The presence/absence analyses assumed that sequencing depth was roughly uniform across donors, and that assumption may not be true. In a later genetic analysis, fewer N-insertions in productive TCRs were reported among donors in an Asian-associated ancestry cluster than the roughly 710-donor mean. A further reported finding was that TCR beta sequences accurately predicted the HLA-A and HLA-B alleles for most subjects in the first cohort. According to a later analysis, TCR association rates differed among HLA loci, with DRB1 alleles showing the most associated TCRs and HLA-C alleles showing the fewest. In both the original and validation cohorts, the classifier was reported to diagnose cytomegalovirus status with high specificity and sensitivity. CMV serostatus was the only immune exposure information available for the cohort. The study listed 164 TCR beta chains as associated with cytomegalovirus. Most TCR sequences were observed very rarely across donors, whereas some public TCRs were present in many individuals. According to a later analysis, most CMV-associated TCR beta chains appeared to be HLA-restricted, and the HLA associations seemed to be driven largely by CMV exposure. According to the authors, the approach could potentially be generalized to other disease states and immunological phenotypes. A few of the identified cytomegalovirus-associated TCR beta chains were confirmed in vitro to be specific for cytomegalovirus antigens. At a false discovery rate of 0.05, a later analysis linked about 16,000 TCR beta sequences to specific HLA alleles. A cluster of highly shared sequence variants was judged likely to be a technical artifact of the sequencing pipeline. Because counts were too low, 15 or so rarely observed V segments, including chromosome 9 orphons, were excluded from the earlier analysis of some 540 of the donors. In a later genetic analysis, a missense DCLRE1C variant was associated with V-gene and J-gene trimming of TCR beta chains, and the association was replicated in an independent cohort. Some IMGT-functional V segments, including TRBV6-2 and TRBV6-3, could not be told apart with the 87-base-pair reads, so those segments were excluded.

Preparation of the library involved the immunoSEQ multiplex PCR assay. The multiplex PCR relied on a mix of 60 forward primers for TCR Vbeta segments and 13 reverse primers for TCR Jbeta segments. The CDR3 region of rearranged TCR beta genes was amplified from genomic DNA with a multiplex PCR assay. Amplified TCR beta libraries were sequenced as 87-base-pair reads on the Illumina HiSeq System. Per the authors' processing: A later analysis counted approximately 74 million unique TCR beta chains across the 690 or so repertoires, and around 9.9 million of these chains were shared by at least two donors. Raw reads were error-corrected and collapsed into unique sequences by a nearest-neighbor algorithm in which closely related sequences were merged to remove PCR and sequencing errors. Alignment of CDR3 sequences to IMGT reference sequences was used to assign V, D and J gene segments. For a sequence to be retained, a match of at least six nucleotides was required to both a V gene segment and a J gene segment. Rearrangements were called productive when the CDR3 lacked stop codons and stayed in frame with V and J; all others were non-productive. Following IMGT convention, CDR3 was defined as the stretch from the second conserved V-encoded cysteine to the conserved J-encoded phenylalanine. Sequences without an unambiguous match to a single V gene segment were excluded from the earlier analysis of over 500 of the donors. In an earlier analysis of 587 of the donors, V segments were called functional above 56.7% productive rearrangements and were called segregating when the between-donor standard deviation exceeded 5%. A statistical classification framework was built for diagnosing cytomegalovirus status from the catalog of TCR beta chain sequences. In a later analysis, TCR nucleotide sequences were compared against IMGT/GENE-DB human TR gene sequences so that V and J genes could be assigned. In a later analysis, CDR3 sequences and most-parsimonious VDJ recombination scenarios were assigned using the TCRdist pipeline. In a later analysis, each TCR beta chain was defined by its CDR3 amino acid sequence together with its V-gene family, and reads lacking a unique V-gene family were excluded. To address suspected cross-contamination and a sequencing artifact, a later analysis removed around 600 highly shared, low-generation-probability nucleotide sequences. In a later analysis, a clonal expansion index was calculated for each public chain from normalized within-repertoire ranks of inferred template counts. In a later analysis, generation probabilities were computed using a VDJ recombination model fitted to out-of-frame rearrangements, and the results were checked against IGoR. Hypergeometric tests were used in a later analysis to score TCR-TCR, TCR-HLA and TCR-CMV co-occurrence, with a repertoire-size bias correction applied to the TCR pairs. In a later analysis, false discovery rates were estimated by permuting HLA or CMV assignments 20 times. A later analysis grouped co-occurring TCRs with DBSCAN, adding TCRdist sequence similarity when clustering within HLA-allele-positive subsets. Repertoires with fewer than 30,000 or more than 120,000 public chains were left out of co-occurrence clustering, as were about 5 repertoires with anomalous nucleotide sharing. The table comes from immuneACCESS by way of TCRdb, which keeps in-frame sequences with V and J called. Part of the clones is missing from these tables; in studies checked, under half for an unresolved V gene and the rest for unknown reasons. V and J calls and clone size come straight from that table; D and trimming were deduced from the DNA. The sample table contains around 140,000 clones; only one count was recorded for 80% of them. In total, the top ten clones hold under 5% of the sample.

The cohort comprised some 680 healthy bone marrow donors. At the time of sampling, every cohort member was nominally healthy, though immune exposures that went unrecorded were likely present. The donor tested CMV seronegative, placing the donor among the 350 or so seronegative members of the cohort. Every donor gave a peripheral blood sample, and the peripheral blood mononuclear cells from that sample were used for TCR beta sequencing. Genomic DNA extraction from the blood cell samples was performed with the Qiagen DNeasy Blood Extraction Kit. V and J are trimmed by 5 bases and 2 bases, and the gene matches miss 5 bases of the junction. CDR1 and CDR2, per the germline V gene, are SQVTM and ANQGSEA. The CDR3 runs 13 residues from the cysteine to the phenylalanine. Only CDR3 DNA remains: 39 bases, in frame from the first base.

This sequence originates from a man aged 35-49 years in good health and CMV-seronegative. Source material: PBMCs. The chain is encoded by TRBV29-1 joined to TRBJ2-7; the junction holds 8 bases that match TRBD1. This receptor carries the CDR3 CSVPGTGTYEQYF. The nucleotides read TGCAGCGTTCCTGGGACAGGAACCTACGAGCAGTACTTC.